This TCR beta chain was identified during a study of T cell responses to AZD1222 COVID-19 vaccine. Overall study findings and caveats: Females made up more of the donors, who were largely white British, and clonal diversity may have come out too low. After the peak T cell response, and only then, were repertoires sampled. Spike as a whole was targeted by vaccine-associated CD4 TCRs, dominant at 160-218 and 743-854. The reported proportion of spike-specific TCRs targeting unmutated variant regions was nearly half.

Assay used: immunoSEQ multiplex PCR; TCRdb lists only in-frame clones, some missing. This table holds approximately 140,000 clones, 90% to 95% found once. As to this clone: What it binds is not known.

Germline CDR1 and CDR2: KGHSH and LQKENI. Trimming took 2 bases from V and 2 from J, leaving 13 bases between them. There are 16 residues in the CDR3. This chain uses TRBV18 with TRBJ1-3, with TRBD1 as a possible D gene (5 bases). The origin of this receptor is an adult in good health. The sample consisted of peripheral blood, taken on day 0 of MenACWY control vaccination. The CDR3 loop reads CASSPSLIGAGNTIYF. The CDR3, as DNA: TGTGCCAGCTCACCAAGCCTCATAGGGGCTGGAAACACCATATATTTT.